This TCR beta chain was sequenced during a study of T cell changes during pregnancy in multiple sclerosis. Trimming took 1 base from V and 12 from J; bases not matched to a gene: 4. The V gene's germline CDR1 is MNHNS and CDR2 SASEGT. The CDR3 has 13 residues. Profiling relied on immunoSEQ multiplex PCR, and the TCRdb table lists in-frame clones only, not all of them. The table lists 26,000 or so clones, under 95% of them singletons. The sample in question was peripheral blood, obtained in the first trimester of pregnancy. The sequence derives from a female donor in good health, enrolled as a control in a pregnancy study. This rearrangement joins TRBV6-1 to TRBJ1-4; 8 bases agree with TRBD1. The CDR3 bases are TGTGCCAGCAGTGAAGTTCAGGGGGCACAACTGTTTTTT. It specifies CASSEVQGAQLFF.